The TCR beta chain under discussion was sequenced for a study of patients and donors after allogeneic stem cell transplantation. TCRdb independently ran MiXCR on the RT-PCR reads; one entry per CDR3 protein. The repertoire consists of about 200,000 distinct CDR3 sequences, with more than 35% occurring once and the leading ten covering 33%. There are 18 residues in the CDR3. Unmatched junction bases numbered 17, after V lost 4 bases and J lost 4 bases. Germline lookup yields CDR1 SGHAT and CDR2 FQNNGV. The V gene is TRBV11-2, the J gene TRBJ2-3; 7 bases align to TRBD2. The clonotype was recovered from a human donor who was either an allogeneic HSCT recipient or a stem cell or donor lymphocyte infusion donor (not recorded which). It is not recorded whose cells these are; they may come from a transplant donor. The sample comprised blood, either unsorted or a sorted T cell fraction (not recorded which). Here the CDR3 DNA reads TGTGCCAGCAGCTCATTCCTCAATATCGCGGGGGTACCAGATACGCAGTATTTT. It translates to CASSSFLNIAGVPDTQYF.